The 30 T cell receptor beta chains below were found in one sample sequenced in a study of T cells in Graves' hyperthyroidism and ophthalmopathy. RNA transcripts provided the source from which TCR beta CDR3 regions were amplified. Researchers ran a first-round RT-PCR on the TCR CDR3 using the HTBI primer set. MiXCR was run by TCRdb on the multiplex PCR reads, yielding one entry per CDR3 protein. The table includes about 640,000 distinct CDR3 sequences, more than 12% detected once. Sequencing was carried out using blood. The source of these receptors is a woman aged 50 to 60 with Graves' ophthalmopathy.

This clonotype has at least ten counts. This chain links TRBV13 with TRBJ2-7; TRBD2 aligns across 9 bases. Germline V gives CDR1 PRHDT, CDR2 FYEKMQ (reference sequence). CDR3 length: 15 amino acids. Losses at the gene ends were 1 base for V and 4 bases for J; bases not matched to a gene: 5. The DNA for the CDR3 is TGTGCCAGCAGCTTAGCAGCGGGAGGCTATTACGAGCAGTACTTC. Translating it yields CASSLAAGGYYEQYF.

The chain combines TRBV27 with TRBJ1-6; D gene ambiguous. The CDR3 loop spans 17 amino acids. The ends were cut back, 7 bases at V and 6 bases at J, with 22 bases in the middle. Germline lookup yields CDR1 MNHEY and CDR2 SMNVEV (reference sequence). Here the CDR3 reads CASTTSLGFSANSPLHF. As DNA, the CDR3 is TGTGCCAGCACTACATCCCTCGGGTTCTCAGCTAATTCACCCCTCCACTTT.

This clonotype was observed at least ten times. CDR3 coding DNA: TGTGCCAGCAGCAGAGCTAGCGGGAGTTCAGGAGAGACCCAGTACTTC. Its protein is CASSRASGSSGETQYF. The chain joins TRBV7-8 to TRBJ2-5, with 10 bases identical to TRBD2. The trim removed 5 bases at V and 4 bases at J, leaving 10 bases unmatched. Germline CDR1 reads SGHVS; CDR2 reads FQNEAQ. This CDR3 spans 16 amino acids.

This clonotype was counted ten times or more. The genes are TRBV18 and TRBJ1-2; D is undetermined. The CDR3 is made up of 13 amino acids. CDR1 and CDR2 (germline): KGHSH, LQKENI. V lost 4 bases to trimming and J lost 4 bases, with 10 bases between them. The CDR3 here is CASSLKESYGYTF. CDR3 sequence (DNA): TGTGCCAGCTCACTGAAGGAAAGCTATGGCTACACCTTC.

V and J are TRBV27 and TRBJ1-3; D may be TRBD1 (5 bases). V was shortened by 5 bases and J by 7 bases, with 21 bases between the two germline ends. The germline gives CDR1 MNHEY, CDR2 SMNVEV (reference sequence). The CDR3 has 16 amino acids. CDR3 amino acids: CASSRAWDLGRNTIYF. The CDR3 bases are TGTGCCAGCAGTAGGGCATGGGACCTCGGAAGGAACACCATATATTTT.

This clonotype showed up just a few times. One base away lies a much larger clone, so this may be a sequencing read error. J is TRBJ2-7 and V is TRBV5-1, with TRBD1 matching over 7 bases. Judging by the DNA end, TRBJ2-1 fits better; the J call may be wrong. The CDR3 has 14 amino acids. Germline CDR1 reads SGHRS; CDR2 reads YFSETQ. CDR3 residues: CASSQTGTPYEQFF. For the CDR3, the DNA is TGCGCCAGCAGCCAGACAGGGACACCCTACGAGCAGTTCTTC.

V usage is TRBV7-3 and J usage is TRBJ2-7; TRBD1 agrees at 9 bases. After removal of 2 bases from V and 2 bases from J, the junction contained 7 bases not matched to a gene. The germline V gene has CDR1 SGHTA and CDR2 FQGTGA. This CDR3 is built from 16 residues. CDR3: CASSLEGTGIPYEQYF. The DNA of the CDR3 is TGTGCCAGCAGCTTAGAGGGGACAGGGATCCCCTACGAGCAGTACTTC. The complete variable domain, with remaining parts taken from reference TRBV7-3 and TRBJ2-7, reads GAGVSQTPSNKVTEKGKYVELRCDPISGHTALYWYRQSLGQGPEFLIYFQGTGAADDSGLPNDRFFAVRPEGSVSTLKIQRTERGDSAVYLCASSLEGTGIPYEQYFGPGTRLTVT.

This clonotype has a count of ten or more. The chain joins TRBV7-2 to TRBJ2-3, with D perhaps matching TRBD2 (5 bases). CDR1 is SGHTA, CDR2 FQGNSA, per germline. The length of the CDR3 is 15 residues. Trimming took off 4 bases at V and 6 bases at J, with 17 bases between the two ends. CDR3 sequence reads: CASSYFQHTGDTQYF. The CDR3 nucleotides are TGTGCCAGCAGCTACTTCCAACACACGGGGGATACGCAGTATTTT.

This clonotype has ten or more counts. The genes are TRBV5-8 and TRBJ2-3; weak D call: TRBD2 (5 bases). The germline CDR1 and CDR2 sequences are SGHTS and YDEGEE. The CDR3 extends over 13 amino acids. V dropped 3 bases and J dropped 4 bases, with 9 bases sitting between them. The CDR3 DNA reads TGTGCCAGCAGCTGGACTTTGTCAGATACGCAGTATTTT. Its translation is CASSWTLSDTQYF. Combining the CDR3 with reference TRBV5-8 and TRBJ2-3 gives the whole variable domain EAGVTQSPTHLIKTRGQQATLRCSPISGHTSVYWYQQALGLGLQFLLWYDEGEERNRGNFPPRFSGRQFPNYSSELNVNALELEDSALYLCASSWTLSDTQYFGPGTRLTVL.

This clonotype was detected many times. CDR3 region: CASGLVTDEQYF. The CDR3 DNA is TGTGCTAGTGGTTTGGTAACTGACGAGCAGTACTTC. V and J are TRBV12-5 and TRBJ2-7, with no clear D. Per the germline V gene, CDR1 is LGHNT and CDR2 is FRNRAP. The CDR3 is 12 residues long. Trimming stripped 0 bases from V and 5 bases from J, with 5 bases between.

This clonotype was counted at least ten times. The chain employs TRBV7-3 and TRBJ1-1; D may be TRBD1 (6 bases). V shed 5 bases and J shed 0 bases, with 10 bases lying between them. This CDR3 contains 14 residues. Germline lookup yields CDR1 SGHTA and CDR2 FQGTGA. CDR3 bases: TGTGCCAGCAGCCCGGGGGCCTTGAACACTGAAGCTTTCTTT. Protein product: CASSPGALNTEAFF.

This clonotype was counted ten times or more. The J gene is TRBJ2-4, the V gene TRBV10-3; perhaps TRBD1 as D (5 bases). Trimming took 2 bases from V and 2 from J, leaving 10 bases between them. Per the germline V gene, CDR1 is ENHRY and CDR2 is SYGVKD. This CDR3 comprises 15 residues. CDR3 sequence reads: CAISEGARSKNIQYF. The CDR3 DNA reads as TGTGCCATCAGTGAGGGGGCGAGGTCCAAAAACATTCAGTACTTC.

This clonotype occurred many times. J is TRBJ2-7 and V is TRBV10-3; 11 bases map to TRBD2. The CDR3 loop spans 19 amino acids. Germline assignment: CDR1 ENHRY and CDR2 SYGVKD. J lost 3 bases, V lost 6 bases, and 19 bases had no gene match. The CDR3 loop is CAIRNPTGQGTSGNYEQYF. As DNA, the CDR3 is TGTGCCATCAGGAACCCGACAGGCCAAGGGACTAGCGGCAACTACGAGCAGTACTTC.

As for this clonotype: The junction and the germline gene differ at one end; a read error may be behind it. This chain uses TRBV6-2 or TRBV6-3 with TRBJ2-5; 12 nucleotides agree with TRBD2. The CDR3 covers 13 residues. CDR1 MNHEY and CDR2 SVGEGT come from the germline V gene. CDR3 coding DNA: TGTGCCAGCGGACTAGCGGGACAAGAGACCCGGTACTTC. It encodes CASGLAGQETRYF.

This clonotype showed up many times. The CDR3 spells CASSQVTAAGNTIYF. The DNA of the CDR3 is TGTGCCAGCAGCCAAGTCACGGCAGCTGGAAACACCATATATTTT. The chain uses TRBV3-1 and TRBJ1-3, with no clear D. Per the germline V gene, CDR1 is LGHDT and CDR2 is YNNKEL (reference sequence). The CDR3 consists of 15 residues. With 1 base removed from V and 2 bases from J, the gap between germline ends came to 9 bases.

This clonotype has more than one count but fewer than ten. This could be a read error, since a much larger clone is one nucleotide away. The V and J genes are TRBV6-2 or TRBV6-3 and TRBJ1-1; D uncertain. Germline values: CDR1 MNHEY, CDR2 SVGEGT. The CDR3 covers 13 residues. CDR3: CANSYPGARAAFF. CDR3 in DNA: TGTGCCAACAGTTATCCGGGAGCCCGCGCAGCTTTCTTT.

As concerns this clonotype: It may be a read error: a sequence one base away is much more abundant. The chain uses TRBV5-6 and TRBJ2-1, with 7 nucleotides matching TRBD2. V shed 4 bases, J shed 10 bases, and the junction held 14 bases outside the gene matches. Germline V gives CDR1 SGHDT, CDR2 YYEEEE. This CDR3 has 15 residues. DNA of the CDR3: TGTGCCAGCAGCCTTTCTCCAGGACTAGGAGACGAGCAGTTCTTC. Protein: CASSLSPGLGDEQFF.

This clonotype was found a few times. The rearrangement uses TRBV9 and TRBJ2-7; the match to TRBD1 covers 8 bases. V dropped 4 bases and J dropped 4; count of bases not matched to a gene: 7. The CDR3 loop spans 14 amino acids. In germline, CDR1 is SGDLS, CDR2 YYNGEE. The CDR3 bases are TGTGCCAGCAGCCGCGGACAGGGCGATTACGAGCAGTACTTC. Its translation is CASSRGQGDYEQYF. The variable domain in full, with the rest retrieved from reference TRBV9 and TRBJ2-7, is DSGVTQTPKHLITATGQRVTLRCSPRSGDLSVYWYQQSLDQGLQFLIQYYNGEERAKGNILERFSAQQFPDLHSELNLSSLELGDSALYFCASSRGQGDYEQYFGPGTRLTVT.

The table lists this clonotype with many counts. The chain carries TRBV28 and TRBJ2-7; 7 bases align to TRBD1. CDR1 is MDHEN, CDR2 SYDVKM, per germline. This CDR3 region has 16 residues. J was trimmed by 0 bases and V by 7 bases; bases with no gene match: 12. The CDR3 DNA sequence: TGTGCCAGCACTGTTACCGGGACAGCTATCTCCTACGAGCAGTACTTC. This codes for CASTVTGTAISYEQYF.

With respect to this clonotype: An end of the junction does not agree with germline; a read error may underlie this. The chain employs TRBV6-1 and TRBJ2-7, with 16 bases aligning to TRBD2. Germline CDR1 reads MNHNS; CDR2 reads SASEGT. The CDR3 extends over 19 amino acids. CDR3 in DNA: TGTGCCAGCAGACCACCGGGACTAGCGGGAGGGAGAAGATTCTACGAACAGTACTTC. It translates to CASRPPGLAGGRRFYEQYF.

This clonotype was observed a handful of times. A read error is possible here, since a much larger clone lies one base away. V gene TRBV6-1 combines with J gene TRBJ2-7; D is unresolved. Trimming stripped 7 bases from V and 1 base from J, with 2 bases between. The CDR3 contains 10 residues. CDR1 MNHNS and CDR2 SASEGT come from the germline V gene. CDR3 in DNA: TGTGCCAGCACTTCCTACGAGCAGTACTTC. Translation: CASTSYEQYF.

This clonotype occurred many times. This chain joins TRBV7-3 and TRBJ2-1; unclear D gene. The ends were cut back, 4 bases at V and 8 bases at J, with 12 bases in the middle. The germline CDR1 and CDR2 sequences are SGHTA and FQGTGA. The CDR3 runs 13 residues. CDR3 protein: CASSSFNLDEQFF. The CDR3 bases are TGTGCCAGCAGCTCCTTTAATCTGGATGAGCAGTTCTTC.

This clonotype was counted at least ten times. The genes are TRBV6-1 and TRBJ1-1, with D perhaps matching TRBD1 (6 bases). V dropped 5 bases and J dropped 1 base, with 8 bases sitting between them. This CDR3 has 13 amino acids. Per the germline V gene, CDR1 is MNHNS and CDR2 is SASEGT. The CDR3 DNA sequence: TGTGCCAGCAGTTGGGGACAGAACACTGAAGCTTTCTTT. This codes for CASSWGQNTEAFF.

The J gene is TRBJ2-1, the V gene TRBV20-1, with D unclear. The CDR3 length is 13 residues. Deletions cut 0 bases from V and 4 bases from J, with 7 bases between. From germline, CDR1 is DFQATT and CDR2 SNEGSKA (reference sequence). The CDR3, as DNA: TGCAGTGCTAGAGAATTGCGGTACAATGAGCAGTTCTTC. The encoded protein is CSARELRYNEQFF.

In this sample, this clonotype turned up many times. V and J are TRBV27 and TRBJ2-4; D is undetermined. V gave up 4 bases and J gave up 2 bases, with 6 bases separating them. Germline loops: CDR1 MNHEY, CDR2 SMNVEV (reference sequence). CDR3 size: 13 residues. In DNA form, the CDR3 reads TGTGCCAGCAGTTCCCGATCCAAAAACATTCAGTACTTC. Translated: CASSSRSKNIQYF.

The chain has TRBV6-1 and TRBJ1-2; D may be TRBD1 (6 bases). The germline CDR1 and CDR2 sequences are MNHNS and SASEGT. CDR3 length: 16 residues. With 5 bases removed from V and 3 bases from J, the gap between germline ends came to 19 bases. The CDR3 bases are TGTGCCAGCAGTCCTCCGTTGGGGGGGGCTCACTATGGCTACACCTTC. It is translated as CASSPPLGGAHYGYTF.

The rearrangement links TRBV19 to TRBJ2-7; D unclear. CDR3 length: 13 residues. Trimming shortened V by 7 bases and J by 0 bases, and 10 bases separated the two germline ends. Germline CDR1 reads LNHDA; CDR2 reads SQIVND (reference sequence). The CDR3: CASNPGPSYEQYF. CDR3 in DNA: TGTGCCAGTAATCCGGGCCCCTCCTACGAGCAGTACTTC.

In this sample, this clonotype turned up many times. V and J are TRBV28 and TRBJ1-1, with D unclear. CDR1 and CDR2 from the germline V gene are MDHEN and SYDVKM. This CDR3 has 12 amino acids. Trimming removed 5 bases at V and 10 bases at J, with 14 bases between. CDR3 nucleotide sequence: TGTGCCAGCAGTCCAACTATCCAAGGAGCTTTCTTT. Its protein product is CASSPTIQGAFF.

This clonotype was found many times. The rearrangement uses TRBV6-1 and TRBJ2-3, with 7 positions matching TRBD1. The V segment lost 5 bases and the J segment 2 bases; nucleotides outside the gene matches: 16. There are 18 residues in the CDR3. Germline CDR1 is MNHNS and CDR2 is SASEGT. Here the CDR3 DNA reads TGTGCCAGCAGTTCCCATTCGCTGACAGGGATCAACACAGATACGCAGTATTTT. This gives the protein CASSSHSLTGINTDTQYF.

This chain joins TRBV4-3 and TRBJ2-2; 11 positions match TRBD2. V dropped 7 bases and J dropped 5; count of bases not matched to a gene: 9. Germline lookup yields CDR1 LGHNA and CDR2 YSLEER. This CDR3 contains 16 residues. The CDR3 loop reads CASNLILAGVTGELFF. For the CDR3, the DNA is TGCGCCAGCAACTTAATACTAGCGGGAGTAACCGGGGAGCTGTTTTTT.